This T cell receptor beta chain was sequenced in a study of CDR3 diversity in severe acne. This clonotype was recorded many times. TCRdb reprocessed the PCR reads with MiXCR, giving one entry per CDR3 protein. The repertoire holds more than 85,000 distinct CDR3 sequences, with roughly half as singletons. The V gene lost 3 bases and the J gene lost 3 bases, with 13 bases spanning the gap. CDR3 length: 14 residues. CDR1 is SGHRS and CDR2 is YFSETQ in the germline V gene. V gene TRBV5-1 combines with J gene TRBJ2-7; D might be TRBD2 (5 bases). Material: blood. The TCR originated in a male donor with acne. The CDR3 DNA sequence: TGCGCCAGCAGCTCCCTGGAGGTAGACTACGAGCAGTACTTC. Amino acids: CASSSLEVDYEQYF.